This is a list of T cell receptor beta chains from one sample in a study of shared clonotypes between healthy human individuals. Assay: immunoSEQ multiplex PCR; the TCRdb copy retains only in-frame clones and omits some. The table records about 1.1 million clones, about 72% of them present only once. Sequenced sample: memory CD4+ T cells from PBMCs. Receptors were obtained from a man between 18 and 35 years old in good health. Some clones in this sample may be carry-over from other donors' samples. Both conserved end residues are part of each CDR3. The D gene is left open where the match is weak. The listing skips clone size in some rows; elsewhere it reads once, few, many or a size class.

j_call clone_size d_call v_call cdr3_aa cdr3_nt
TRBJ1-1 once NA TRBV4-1 CASSQRVLGARAEAFF TGCGCCAGCAGCCAAAGGGTGCTAGGGGCGCGAGCTGAAGCTTTCTTT
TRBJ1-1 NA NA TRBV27 CASSLSNRRTEAFF TGTGCCAGCAGTTTATCCAACAGGAGGACTGAAGCTTTCTTT
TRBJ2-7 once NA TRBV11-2 CASSLGRSTYEQYF TGTGCCAGCAGCTTGGGCAGATCTACCTACGAGCAGTACTTC
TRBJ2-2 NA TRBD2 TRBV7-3 CASSLTSGGNTGELFF TGTGCCAGCAGCTTAACTAGCGGGGGTAACACCGGGGAGCTGTTTTTT
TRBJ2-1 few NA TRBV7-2 CASSLANNEQFF TGTGCCAGCAGCTTAGCCAACAATGAGCAGTTCTTC
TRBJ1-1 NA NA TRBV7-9 CASSLAGYGTEAFF TGTGCCAGCAGCTTAGCGGGGTACGGGACTGAAGCTTTCTTT
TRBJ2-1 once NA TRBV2 CASIPNVGVGGNEQFF TGTGCCAGCATCCCCAACGTGGGAGTCGGAGGCAATGAGCAGTTCTTC
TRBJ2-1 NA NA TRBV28 CASSSRTASSYNEQFF TGTGCCAGCAGTTCCCGGACAGCCAGCTCCTACAATGAGCAGTTCTTC
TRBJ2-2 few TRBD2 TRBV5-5 CASSLGLAGGLGELFF TGTGCCAGCAGCCTAGGACTAGCGGGAGGGCTCGGGGAGCTGTTTTTT
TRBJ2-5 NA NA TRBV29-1 CSVSEQAQETQYF TGCAGCGTTTCTGAACAGGCCCAAGAGACCCAGTACTTC
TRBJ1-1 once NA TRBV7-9 CASSLGAVGTEAFF TGTGCCAGCAGCTTAGGGGCGGTGGGAACTGAAGCTTTCTTT
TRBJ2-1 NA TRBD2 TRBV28 CASSSLLAGVYNEQFF TGTGCCAGCAGTTCCCTCCTAGCGGGAGTCTACAATGAGCAGTTCTTC
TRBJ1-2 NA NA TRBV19 CASSIDGGAYGYTF TGTGCCAGTAGTATAGATGGCGGCGCTTATGGCTACACCTTC
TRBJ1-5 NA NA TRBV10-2 CASSETLYRPQHF TGCGCCAGCAGTGAGACGCTTTATCGGCCCCAGCATTTT
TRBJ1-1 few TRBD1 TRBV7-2 CASSSVPGTVEAFF TGTGCCAGCAGCTCCGTCCCCGGGACAGTGGAAGCTTTCTTT
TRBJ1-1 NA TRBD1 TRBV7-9 CASSSAGGSGAFF TGTGCCAGCAGCAGCGCAGGGGGCTCTGGAGCTTTCTTT
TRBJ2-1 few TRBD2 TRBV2 CASFASAGEVDEQFF TGTGCCAGCTTTGCCTCAGCGGGAGAAGTAGATGAGCAGTTCTTC
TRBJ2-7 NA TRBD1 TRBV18 CASSPQTGAKLYEQYF TGTGCCAGCTCACCACAAACAGGGGCAAAACTTTACGAGCAGTACTTC
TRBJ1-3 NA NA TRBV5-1 CASSVSGAGNTIYF TGCGCCAGCAGCGTCAGTGGGGCCGGAAACACCATATATTTT
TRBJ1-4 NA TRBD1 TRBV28 CASSLTGGDEKLFF TGTGCCAGCAGTTTGACAGGGGGGGATGAAAAACTGTTTTTT
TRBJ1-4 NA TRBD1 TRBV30 CAWSVPRQGREKLFF TGTGCCTGGAGTGTGCCCAGACAGGGGCGGGAAAAACTGTTTTTT
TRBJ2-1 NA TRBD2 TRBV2 CASSTSESSYNEQFF TGTGCCAGCAGTACTAGCGAGAGCTCCTACAATGAGCAGTTCTTC
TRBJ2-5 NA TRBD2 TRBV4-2 CASSQGTSGRPGETQYF TGTGCCAGCAGCCAAGGGACTAGCGGGAGGCCGGGGGAGACCCAGTACTTC
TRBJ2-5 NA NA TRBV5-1 CASSLGGTPIQETQYF TGCGCCAGCAGCTTGGGCGGGACTCCGATCCAAGAGACCCAGTACTTC
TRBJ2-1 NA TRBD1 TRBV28 CASSLGTGGYEQFF TGTGCCAGCAGTTTAGGGACAGGGGGCTATGAGCAGTTCTTC
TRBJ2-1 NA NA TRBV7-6 CASSLFRGDSYNEQFF TGTGCCAGCAGCTTATTTCGCGGAGACTCCTACAATGAGCAGTTCTTC
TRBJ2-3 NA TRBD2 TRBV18 CASSPGLARSPFTDTQYF TGTGCCAGCTCACCGGGACTAGCGAGAAGCCCCTTCACAGATACGCAGTATTTT
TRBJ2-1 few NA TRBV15 CATSMGASRYNEQFF TGTGCCACCAGCATGGGGGCCAGCCGCTACAATGAGCAGTTCTTC
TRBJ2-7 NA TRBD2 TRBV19 CASSPLTGGYEQYF TGTGCCAGTAGCCCTCTTACGGGGGGCTACGAGCAGTACTTC
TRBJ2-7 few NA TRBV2 CASSDYDRPYEQYF TGTGCCAGCAGTGATTACGACAGACCCTACGAGCAGTACTTC
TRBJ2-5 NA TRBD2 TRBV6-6 CASSYGSGRAEETQYF TGTGCCAGCAGTTACGGGAGCGGGAGGGCCGAGGAGACCCAGTACTTC
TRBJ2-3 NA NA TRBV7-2 CASSLVSGSGDTQYF TGTGCCAGCAGCTTAGTTTCCGGGAGTGGAGATACGCAGTATTTT
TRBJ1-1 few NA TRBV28 CASSFGRGLAMNTEAFF TGTGCCAGCAGTTTTGGGCGGGGGCTGGCCATGAACACTGAAGCTTTCTTT